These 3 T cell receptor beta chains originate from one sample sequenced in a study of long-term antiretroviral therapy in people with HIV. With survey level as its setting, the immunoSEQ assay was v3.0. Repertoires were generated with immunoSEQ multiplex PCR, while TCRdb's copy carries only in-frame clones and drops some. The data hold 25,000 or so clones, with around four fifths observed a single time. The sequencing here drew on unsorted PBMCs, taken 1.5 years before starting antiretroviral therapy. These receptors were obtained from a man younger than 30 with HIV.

The CDR3 DNA is TGTGCCTGGTGGGCGGGGTCCGTCACTGAAGCTTTCTTT. Amino acids: CAWWAGSVTEAFF. The chain recombines TRBV30 with TRBJ1-1, with D hard to call. V lost 5 bases and J lost 4, with 14 bases in between. The CDR3 totals 13 residues. Germline V gene lookup returns CDR1 GTSNPN and CDR2 SVGIG (reference sequence). The full variable domain, with the rest looked up from reference TRBV30 and TRBJ1-1, is SQTIHQWPATLVQPVGSPLSLECTVEGTSNPNLYWYRQAAGRGLQLLFYSVGIGQISSEVPQNLSASRPQDRQFILSSKKLLLSDSGFYLCAWWAGSVTEAFFGQGTRLTVV.

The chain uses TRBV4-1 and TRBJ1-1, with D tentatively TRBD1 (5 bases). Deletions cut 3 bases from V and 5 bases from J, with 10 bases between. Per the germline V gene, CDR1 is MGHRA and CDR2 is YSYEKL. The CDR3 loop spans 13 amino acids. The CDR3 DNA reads TGCGCCAGCAGCCACACCAGGGAAACTGAAGCTTTCTTT. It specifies CASSHTRETEAFF.

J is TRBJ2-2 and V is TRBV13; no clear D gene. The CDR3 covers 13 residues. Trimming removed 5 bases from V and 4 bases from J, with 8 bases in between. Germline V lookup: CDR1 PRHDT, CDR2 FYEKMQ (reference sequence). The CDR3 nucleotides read TGTGCCAGCAGCCAATACAGCACCGGGGAGCTGTTTTTT. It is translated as CASSQYSTGELFF. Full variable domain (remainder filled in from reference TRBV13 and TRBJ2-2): AAGVIQSPRHLIKEKRETATLKCYPIPRHDTVYWYQQGPGQDPQFLISFYEKMQSDKGSIPDRFSAQQFSDYHSELNMSSLELGDSALYFCASSQYSTGELFFGEGSRLTVL.